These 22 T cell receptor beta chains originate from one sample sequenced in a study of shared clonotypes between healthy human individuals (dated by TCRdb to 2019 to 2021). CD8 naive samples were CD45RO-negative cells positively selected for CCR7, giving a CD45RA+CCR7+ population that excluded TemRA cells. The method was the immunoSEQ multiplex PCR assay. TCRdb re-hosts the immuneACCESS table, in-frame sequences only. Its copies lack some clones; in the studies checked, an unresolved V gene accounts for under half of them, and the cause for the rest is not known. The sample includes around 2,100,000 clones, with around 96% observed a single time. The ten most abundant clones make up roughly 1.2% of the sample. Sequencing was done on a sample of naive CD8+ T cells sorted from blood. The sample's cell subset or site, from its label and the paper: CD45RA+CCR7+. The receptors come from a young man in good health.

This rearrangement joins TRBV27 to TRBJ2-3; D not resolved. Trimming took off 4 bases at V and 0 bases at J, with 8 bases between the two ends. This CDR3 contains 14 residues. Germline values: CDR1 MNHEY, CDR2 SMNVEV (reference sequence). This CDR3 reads CASSSSPSTDTQYF. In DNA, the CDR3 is TGTGCCAGCAGTTCCTCGCCTAGCACAGATACGCAGTATTTT.

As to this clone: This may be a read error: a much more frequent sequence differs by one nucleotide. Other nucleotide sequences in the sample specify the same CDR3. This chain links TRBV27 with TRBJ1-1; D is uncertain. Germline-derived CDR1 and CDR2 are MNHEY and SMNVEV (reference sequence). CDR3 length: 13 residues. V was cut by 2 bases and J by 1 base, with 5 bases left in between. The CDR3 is CASSLGRNTEAFF. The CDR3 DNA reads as TGTGCCAGCAGTTTAGGGCGGAACACTGAAGCTTTCTTT.

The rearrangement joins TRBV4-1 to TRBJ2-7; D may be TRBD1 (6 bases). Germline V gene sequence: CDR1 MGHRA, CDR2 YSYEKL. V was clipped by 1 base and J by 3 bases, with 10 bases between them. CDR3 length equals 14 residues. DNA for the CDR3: TGCGCCAGCAGCCAAGCAGGGGCCAACTACGAGCAGTACTTC. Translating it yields CASSQAGANYEQYF.

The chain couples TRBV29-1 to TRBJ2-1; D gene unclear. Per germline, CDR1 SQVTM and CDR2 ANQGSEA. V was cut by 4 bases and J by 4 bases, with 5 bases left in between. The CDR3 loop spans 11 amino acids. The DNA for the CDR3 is TGCAGCGTTGGGGATTACAATGAGCAGTTCTTC. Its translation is CSVGDYNEQFF.

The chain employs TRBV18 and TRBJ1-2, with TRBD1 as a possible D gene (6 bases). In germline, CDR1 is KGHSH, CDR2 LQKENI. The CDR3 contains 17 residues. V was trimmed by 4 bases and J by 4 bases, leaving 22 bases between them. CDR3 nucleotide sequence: TGTGCCAGCTCACTCTCACAGGGACCGGCGGGGTTCTATGGCTACACCTTC. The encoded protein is CASSLSQGPAGFYGYTF.

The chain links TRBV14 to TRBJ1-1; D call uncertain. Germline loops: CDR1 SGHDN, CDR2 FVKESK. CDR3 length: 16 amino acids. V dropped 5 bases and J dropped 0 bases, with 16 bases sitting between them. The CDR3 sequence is CASSGRLESLNTEAFF. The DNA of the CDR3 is TGTGCCAGCAGCGGACGCCTCGAGTCCTTGAACACTGAAGCTTTCTTT. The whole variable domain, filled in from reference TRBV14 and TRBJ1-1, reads EAGVTQFPSHSVIEKGQTVTLRCDPISGHDNLYWYRRVMGKEIKFLLHFVKESKQDESGMPNNRFLAERTGGTYSTLKVQPAELEDSGVYFCASSGRLESLNTEAFFGQGTRLTVV.

The DNA for the CDR3 is TGTGCCAGCAGTGGGGCCGGGGAGCTGTTTTTT. It translates to CASSGAGELFF. The V and J genes are TRBV7-9 and TRBJ2-2; D remains unclear. V shed 6 bases and J shed 6 bases, with 5 bases lying between them. This CDR3 spans 11 amino acids. Germline CDR1 and CDR2: SEHNR and FQNEAQ (reference sequence). The full variable domain, completed using reference TRBV7-9 and TRBJ2-2, is DTGVSQNPRHKITKRGQNVTFRCDPISEHNRLYWYRQTLGQGPEFLTYFQNEAQLEKSRLLSDRFSAERPKGSFSTLEIQRTEQGDSAMYLCASSGAGELFFGEGSRLTVL.

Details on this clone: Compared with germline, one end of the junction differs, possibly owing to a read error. The CDR3 bases are TGTGCCAGCAGCTTGGGCCCCGGAGGGAGCTCCTACGGGCAGTACTTC. Translated: CASSLGPGGSSYGQYF. V and J are TRBV5-6 and TRBJ2-7; possible D gene TRBD2, 6 bases. Germline loops: CDR1 SGHDT, CDR2 YYEEEE. This CDR3 contains 16 residues.

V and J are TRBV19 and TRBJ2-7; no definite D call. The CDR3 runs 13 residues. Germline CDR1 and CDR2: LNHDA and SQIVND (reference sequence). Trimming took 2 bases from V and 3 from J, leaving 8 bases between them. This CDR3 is CASSISEDYEQYF. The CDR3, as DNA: TGTGCCAGTAGTATATCAGAGGACTACGAGCAGTACTTC.

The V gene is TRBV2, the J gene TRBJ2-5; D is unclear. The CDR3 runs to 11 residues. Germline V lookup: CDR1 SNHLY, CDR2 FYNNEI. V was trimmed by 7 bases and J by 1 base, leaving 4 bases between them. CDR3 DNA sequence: TGTGCCAGCATACCCCAAGAGACCCAGTACTTC. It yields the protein CASIPQETQYF.

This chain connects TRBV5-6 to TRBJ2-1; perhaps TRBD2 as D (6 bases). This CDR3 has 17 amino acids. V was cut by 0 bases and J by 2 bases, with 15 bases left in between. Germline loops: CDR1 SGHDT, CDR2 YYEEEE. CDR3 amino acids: CASSLGMGSGPYNEQFF. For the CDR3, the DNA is TGTGCCAGCAGCTTGGGGATGGGGAGCGGGCCCTACAATGAGCAGTTCTTC.

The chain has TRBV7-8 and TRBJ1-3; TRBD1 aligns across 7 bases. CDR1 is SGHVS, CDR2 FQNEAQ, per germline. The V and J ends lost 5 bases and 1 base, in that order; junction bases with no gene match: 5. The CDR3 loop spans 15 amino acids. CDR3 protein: CASSDLQGSGNTIYF. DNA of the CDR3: TGTGCCAGCAGCGACCTACAGGGGTCTGGAAACACCATATATTTT. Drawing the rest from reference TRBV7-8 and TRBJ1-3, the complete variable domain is GAGVSQSPRYKVAKRGQDVALRCDPISGHVSLFWYQQALGQGPEFLTYFQNEAQLDKSGLPSDRFFAERPEGSVSTLKIQRTQQEDSAVYLCASSDLQGSGNTIYFGEGSWLTVV.

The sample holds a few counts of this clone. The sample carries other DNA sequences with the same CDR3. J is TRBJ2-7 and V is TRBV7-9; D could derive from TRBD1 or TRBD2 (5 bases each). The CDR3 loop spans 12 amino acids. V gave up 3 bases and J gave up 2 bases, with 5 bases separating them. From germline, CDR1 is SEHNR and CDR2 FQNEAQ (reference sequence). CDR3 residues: CASSLGAYEQYF. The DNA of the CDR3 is TGTGCCAGCAGCTTGGGGGCCTACGAGCAGTACTTC. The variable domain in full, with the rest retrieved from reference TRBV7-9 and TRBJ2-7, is DTGVSQNPRHKITKRGQNVTFRCDPISEHNRLYWYRQTLGQGPEFLTYFQNEAQLEKSRLLSDRFSAERPKGSFSTLEIQRTEQGDSAMYLCASSLGAYEQYFGPGTRLTVT.

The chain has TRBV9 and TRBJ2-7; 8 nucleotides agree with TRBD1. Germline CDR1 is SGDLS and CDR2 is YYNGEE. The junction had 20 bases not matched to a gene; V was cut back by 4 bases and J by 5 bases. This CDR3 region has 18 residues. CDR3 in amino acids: CASSLTQGALWISDEQYF. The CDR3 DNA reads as TGTGCCAGCAGCCTTACTCAGGGGGCTCTCTGGATTTCGGACGAGCAGTACTTC. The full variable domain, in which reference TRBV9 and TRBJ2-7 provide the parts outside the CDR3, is DSGVTQTPKHLITATGQRVTLRCSPRSGDLSVYWYQQSLDQGLQFLIQYYNGEERAKGNILERFSAQQFPDLHSELNLSSLELGDSALYFCASSLTQGALWISDEQYFGPGTRLTVT.

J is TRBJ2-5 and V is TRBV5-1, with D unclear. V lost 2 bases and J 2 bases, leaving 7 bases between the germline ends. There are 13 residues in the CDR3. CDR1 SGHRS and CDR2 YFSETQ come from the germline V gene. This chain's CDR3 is CASSFSLQETQYF. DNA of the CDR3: TGCGCCAGCAGCTTTTCGTTACAAGAGACCCAGTACTTC.

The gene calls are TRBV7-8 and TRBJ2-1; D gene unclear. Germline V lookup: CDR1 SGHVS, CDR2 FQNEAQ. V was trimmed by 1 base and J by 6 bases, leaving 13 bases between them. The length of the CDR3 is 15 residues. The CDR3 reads CASSLEVALRNEQFF. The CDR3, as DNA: TGTGCCAGCAGCTTAGAGGTGGCCCTCCGCAATGAGCAGTTCTTC.

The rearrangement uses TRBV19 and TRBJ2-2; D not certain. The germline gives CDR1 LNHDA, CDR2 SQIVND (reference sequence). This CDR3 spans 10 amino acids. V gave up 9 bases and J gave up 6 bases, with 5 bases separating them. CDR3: CASWSGELFF. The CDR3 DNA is TGTGCCAGCTGGTCCGGGGAGCTGTTTTTT.

CDR3 loop: CASSEVGTVLETQYF. The CDR3 DNA reads as TGTGCCAGCAGTGAAGTGGGGACAGTGCTAGAGACCCAGTACTTC. The chain combines TRBV6-1 with TRBJ2-5; TRBD1 matches at 7 bases. This CDR3 spans 15 amino acids. Germline lookup yields CDR1 MNHNS and CDR2 SASEGT. Trimming cost V 1 base and J 4 bases; bases outside gene matches: 6.

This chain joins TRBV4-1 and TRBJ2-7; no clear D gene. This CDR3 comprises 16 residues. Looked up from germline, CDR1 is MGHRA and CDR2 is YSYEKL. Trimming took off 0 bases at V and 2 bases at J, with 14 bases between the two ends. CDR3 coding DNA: TGCGCCAGCAGCCAAGATATTACTGGCCAGCCCTACGAGCAGTACTTC. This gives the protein CASSQDITGQPYEQYF.

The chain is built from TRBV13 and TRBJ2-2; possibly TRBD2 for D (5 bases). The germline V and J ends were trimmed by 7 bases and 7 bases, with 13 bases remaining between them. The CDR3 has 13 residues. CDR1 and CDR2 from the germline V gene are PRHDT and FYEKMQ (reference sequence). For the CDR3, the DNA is TGTGCCAGCAAATTGGAGGTCCACGGGGAGCTGTTTTTT. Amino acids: CASKLEVHGELFF.

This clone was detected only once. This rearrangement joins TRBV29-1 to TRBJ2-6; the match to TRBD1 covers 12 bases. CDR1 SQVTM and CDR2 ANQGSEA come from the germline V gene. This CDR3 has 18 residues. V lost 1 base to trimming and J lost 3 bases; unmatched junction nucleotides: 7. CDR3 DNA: TGCAGCGTTGAAGCACCGGGACAGGGGGCGCTTGGGGCCAACGTCCTGACTTTC. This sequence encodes CSVEAPGQGALGANVLTF.

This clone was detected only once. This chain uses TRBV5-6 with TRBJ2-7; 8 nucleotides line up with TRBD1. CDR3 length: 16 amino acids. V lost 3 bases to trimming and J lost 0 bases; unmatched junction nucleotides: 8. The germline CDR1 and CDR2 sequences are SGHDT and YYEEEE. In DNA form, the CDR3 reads TGTGCCAGCAGCTCCGGACAGGGTGGGGGCTCCTACGAGCAGTACTTC. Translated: CASSSGQGGGSYEQYF.